This TCR beta chain was captured by sequencing in a study of cytotoxic CD8 clonotypes in ibrutinib-treated CLL. Study-level points and caveats: Ibrutinib response saw clonality rise, and progression saw it return toward baseline.

The germline V gene has CDR1 SGHRS and CDR2 YFSETQ. The V gene lost 0 bases and the J gene lost 6 bases, with 17 bases spanning the gap. There are 16 residues in the CDR3. Here immunoSEQ multiplex PCR was the method, and the copy in TCRdb shows in-frame clones only, minus some. The repertoire holds fewer than 25,000 clones, with around 72% as singletons. Of note for this clone: Antigen: not known.

This rearrangement joins TRBV5-1 to TRBJ2-3, with TRBD2 as a possible D gene (5 bases). The sequenced sample was PBMCs, obtained before ibrutinib treatment. The sequence was collected from a human donor with chronic lymphocytic leukemia. CDR3 in DNA: TGCGCCAGCAGCTTGGTTACCGGGAATGATGCGGATACGCAGTATTTT. This encodes CASSLVTGNDADTQYF.